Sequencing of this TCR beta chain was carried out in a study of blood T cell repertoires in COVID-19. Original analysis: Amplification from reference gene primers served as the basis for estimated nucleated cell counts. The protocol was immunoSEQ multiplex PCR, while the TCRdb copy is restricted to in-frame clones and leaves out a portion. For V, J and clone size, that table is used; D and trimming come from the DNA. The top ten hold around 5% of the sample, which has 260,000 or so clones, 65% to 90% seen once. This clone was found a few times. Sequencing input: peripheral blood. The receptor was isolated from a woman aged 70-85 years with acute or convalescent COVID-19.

CDR3 coding DNA: TGTGCCAGCAGCCCACAAGAGACCCAGTACTTC. Translating gives CASSPQETQYF. The chain is built from TRBV7-9 and TRBJ2-5; D ambiguous. Germline V gene data show CDR1 as SEHNR and CDR2 as FQNEAQ (reference sequence). The CDR3 contains 11 residues. Trimming cost V 5 bases and J 2 bases, with 3 bases left between them.